This T cell receptor beta chain was sequenced during a study of regulatory T cells in long-lasting Graves disease. The germline V gene encodes CDR1 SGHTA and CDR2 FQGNSA. The CDR3 contains 15 residues. Both iRepertoire HTBI primers and Arm-PCR of CDR3 regions were used to build the TCR beta libraries. Each CDR3 protein gets one entry after TCRdb re-called the multiplex PCR reads with MiXCR. This table holds a few hundred thousand distinct CDR3 sequences, under 20% found once. As for time point: newly diagnosed GD, antithyroid drugs for less than 3 months. Generation of the TCR library employed RNA extracted from PBMCs. This clonotype was detected only once. A single base is all that separates this from a far larger clone, so a read error is likely. Since the CDR3 does not end with the conserved phenylalanine or tryptophan, this likely comes from a read error. These data were also reused for a study on T cells in Graves' hyperthyroidism and ophthalmopathy. That source reports: In the first-round RT-PCR of the TCR CDR3, the HTBI primer set was used. Also found in blood were most expanded thyroid clonotypes above 0.001. The model forecast ophthalmopathy, anticipating it by a median approximately 6.2 months before onset.

The chain carries TRBV7-2 and TRBJ2-1, with no clear D. Judging by the DNA end, TRBJ2-5 fits better; the J call may be wrong. Sequencing was performed on peripheral blood mononuclear cells (PBMCs), taken at new diagnosis, from a patient treated with antithyroid drugs. This receptor was identified in a woman aged 25-40 years with Graves disease. CDR3 protein: CASSLGSAGQETQYI. The CDR3 region has the DNA TGTGCCAGCAGCTTAGGGTCGGCAGGACAAGAGACCCAGTACATC.